The 7 T cell receptor beta chains below all came from one sample that was sequenced in a study of blood T cell repertoires in COVID-19. The repertoire was sequenced with immunoSEQ multiplex PCR; TCRdb's copy has only in-frame clones and lacks some. The data contain roughly 170,000 clones, approximately 80% of them seen just once; the ten biggest clones take up more than 10%. The source material was PBMCs or T cells enriched from blood (not recorded which). These receptors were collected from a man aged 45-65 years who had recovered from COVID-19.

This sequence joins TRBV4-1 and TRBJ2-5; no reliable D call. Trimming removed 5 bases from V and 5 bases from J, with 15 bases in between. Germline V lookup: CDR1 MGHRA, CDR2 YSYEKL. The CDR3 covers 14 residues. CDR3 in amino acids: CASSSQGVTETQYF. CDR3 nucleotides: TGCGCCAGCAGCTCGCAAGGAGTAACGGAGACCCAGTACTTC.

The CDR3, as DNA: TGTGCCAGCAGTGAAGCGCGAGGCAGGGGTAACTATGGCTACACCTTC. Protein sequence: CASSEARGRGNYGYTF. The rearrangement links TRBV6-1 to TRBJ1-2; weak D call: TRBD1 (6 bases). This CDR3 contains 16 residues. Trimming stripped 0 bases from V and 1 base from J, with 12 bases between. Germline V gene sequence: CDR1 MNHNS, CDR2 SASEGT.

This clone turned up a few times. The J gene is TRBJ1-1, the V gene TRBV28; the match to TRBD1 covers 9 bases. Germline values: CDR1 MDHEN, CDR2 SYDVKM. CDR3 size: 15 residues. The ends lost 6 bases at V and 5 bases at J; junction bases unmatched: 10. CDR3 DNA: TGTGCCAGCAGGCGCTCGGGACAGGGAAAAACTGAAGCTTTCTTT. Translation: CASRRSGQGKTEAFF.

The chain carries TRBV29-1 and TRBJ2-3; D is undetermined. This CDR3 spans 10 amino acids. The germline gives CDR1 SQVTM, CDR2 ANQGSEA. The germline V and J ends were trimmed by 3 bases and 9 bases, with 7 bases remaining between them. CDR3 sequence reads: CSVETETQYF. For the CDR3, the DNA is TGCAGCGTTGAGACTGAAACGCAGTATTTT.

The chain links TRBV12-3 or TRBV12-4 to TRBJ2-1; maybe TRBD2 (6 bases). The CDR3 is 13 amino acids. V was shortened by 1 base and J by 5 bases, with 6 bases between the two germline ends. The CDR3 loop is CASSLVADNEQFF. The CDR3 coding sequence is TGTGCCAGCAGTTTAGTAGCGGACAATGAGCAGTTCTTC.

This clone was seen only once. The CDR3 region has the DNA TGTGCCTGGAGTACAGGGGTCAATCAGCCCCAGCATTTT. This translates into CAWSTGVNQPQHF. The rearrangement uses TRBV30 and TRBJ1-5; 7 nucleotides line up with TRBD1. Germline trimming cut 2 bases from V and 3 bases from J; bases unmatched to any gene: 1. This CDR3 has 13 amino acids. Germline values: CDR1 GTSNPN, CDR2 SVGIG (reference sequence).

This chain links TRBV2 with TRBJ1-2, with a tentative D call TRBD1 (5 bases). Per the germline V gene, CDR1 is SNHLY and CDR2 is FYNNEI. Trimming removed 7 bases at V and 0 bases at J, with 12 bases between. CDR3 length equals 14 residues. DNA for the CDR3: TGTGCCAGCAACCCCCAGGGTTCTAACTATGGCTACACCTTC. Translating gives CASNPQGSNYGYTF. Full variable domain (missing parts from reference TRBV2 and TRBJ1-2): EPEVTQTPSHQVTQMGQEVILRCVPISNHLYFYWYRQILGQKVEFLVSFYNNEISEKSEIFDDQFSVERPDGSNFTLKIRSTKLEDSAMYFCASNPQGSNYGYTFGSGTRLTVV.